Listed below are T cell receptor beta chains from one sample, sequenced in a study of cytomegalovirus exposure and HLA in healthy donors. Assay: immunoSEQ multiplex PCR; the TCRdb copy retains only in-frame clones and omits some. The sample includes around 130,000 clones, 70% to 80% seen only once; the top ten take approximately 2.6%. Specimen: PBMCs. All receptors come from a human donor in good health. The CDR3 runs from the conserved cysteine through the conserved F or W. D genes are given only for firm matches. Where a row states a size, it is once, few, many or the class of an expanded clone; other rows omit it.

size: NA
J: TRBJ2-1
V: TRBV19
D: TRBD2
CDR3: CASSIVQGLAAYNEQFF
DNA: TGTGCCAGTAGTATAGTGCAAGGACTAGCGGCCTACAATGAGCAGTTCTTC

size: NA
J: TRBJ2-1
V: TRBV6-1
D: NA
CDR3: CASSANRVGNEQFF
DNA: TGTGCCAGCAGTGCCAACAGGGTTGGGAATGAGCAGTTCTTC

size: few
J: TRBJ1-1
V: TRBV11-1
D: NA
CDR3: CASSTSYSGHTEAFF
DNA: TGTGCCAGCAGCACAAGTTACAGCGGTCACACTGAAGCTTTCTTT

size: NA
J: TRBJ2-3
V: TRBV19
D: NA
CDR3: CASSQGWLTDTQYF
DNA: TGTGCCAGTAGCCAGGGGTGGCTCACAGATACGCAGTATTTT

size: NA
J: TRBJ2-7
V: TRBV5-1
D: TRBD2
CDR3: CASSLAPAREGGYEQYF
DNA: TGCGCCAGCAGCTTGGCCCCGGCTCGGGAGGGGGGGTACGAGCAGTACTTC

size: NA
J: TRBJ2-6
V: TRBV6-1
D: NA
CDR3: CASSAVGGGANVLTF
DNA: TGTGCCAGTAGTGCCGTCGGCGGCGGGGCCAACGTCCTGACTTTC

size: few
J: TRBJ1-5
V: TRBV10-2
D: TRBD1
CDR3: CASSASGGSNQPQHF
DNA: TGCGCCAGCAGTGCCTCAGGGGGCAGCAATCAGCCCCAGCATTTT

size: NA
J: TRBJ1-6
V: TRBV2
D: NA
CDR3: CAGRNVQDNSPLHF
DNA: TGTGCCGGAAGGAATGTACAGGATAATTCACCCCTCCACTTT

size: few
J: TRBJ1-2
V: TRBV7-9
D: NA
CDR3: CSSSSPGLVGGYTF
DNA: TGTTCCAGCAGCTCTCCAGGGTTAGTGGGTGGCTACACCTTC

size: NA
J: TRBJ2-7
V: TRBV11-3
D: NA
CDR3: CASSLGAGAEQYF
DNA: TGTGCCAGCAGCTTAGGGGCAGGGGCCGAGCAGTACTTC

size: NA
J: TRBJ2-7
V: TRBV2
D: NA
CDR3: CASSGSDIAYEQYF
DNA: TGTGCCAGCAGTGGGTCGGACATAGCCTACGAGCAGTACTTC